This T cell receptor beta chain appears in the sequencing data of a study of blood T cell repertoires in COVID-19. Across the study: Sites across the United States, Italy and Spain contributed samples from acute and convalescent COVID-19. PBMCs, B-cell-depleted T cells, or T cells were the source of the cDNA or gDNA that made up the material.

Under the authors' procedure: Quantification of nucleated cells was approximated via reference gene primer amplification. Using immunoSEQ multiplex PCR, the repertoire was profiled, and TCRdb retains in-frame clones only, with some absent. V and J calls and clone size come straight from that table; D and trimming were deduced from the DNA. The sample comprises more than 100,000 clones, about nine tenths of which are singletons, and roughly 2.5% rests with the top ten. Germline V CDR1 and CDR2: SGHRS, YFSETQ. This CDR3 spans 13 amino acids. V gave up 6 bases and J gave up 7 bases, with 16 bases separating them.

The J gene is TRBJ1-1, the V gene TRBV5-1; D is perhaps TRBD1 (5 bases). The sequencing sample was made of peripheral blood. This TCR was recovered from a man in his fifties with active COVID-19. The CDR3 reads CASTSMGGVEAFF. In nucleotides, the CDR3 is TGCGCCAGCACCTCGATGGGAGGGGTTGAAGCTTTCTTT.